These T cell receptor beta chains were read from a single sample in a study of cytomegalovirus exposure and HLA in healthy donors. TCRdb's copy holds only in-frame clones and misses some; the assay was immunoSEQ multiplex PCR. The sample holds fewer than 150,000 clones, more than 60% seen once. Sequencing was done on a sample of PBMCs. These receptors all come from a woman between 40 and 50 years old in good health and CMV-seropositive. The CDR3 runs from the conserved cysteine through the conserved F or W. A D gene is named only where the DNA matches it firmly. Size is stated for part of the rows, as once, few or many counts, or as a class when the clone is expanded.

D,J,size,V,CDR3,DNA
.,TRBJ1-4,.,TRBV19,CASSTAAGVEKLFF,TGTGCCAGTAGTACCGCGGCAGGGGTGGAAAAACTGTTTTTT
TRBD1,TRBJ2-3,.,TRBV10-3,CAIRDRGHGTDTQYF,TGTGCCATCCGAGACAGGGGGCATGGCACAGATACGCAGTATTTT
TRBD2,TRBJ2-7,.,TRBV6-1,CASSEPVAGPYEQYF,TGTGCCAGCAGTGAACCCGTAGCGGGGCCCTACGAGCAGTACTTC
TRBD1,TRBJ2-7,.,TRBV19,CASRRDREGAYEQYF,TGTGCCAGTAGACGGGACAGGGAAGGGGCCTACGAGCAGTACTTC
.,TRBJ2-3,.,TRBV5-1,CASSFVPRSTDTQYF,TGCGCCAGCAGCTTCGTCCCCCGGAGCACAGATACGCAGTATTTT
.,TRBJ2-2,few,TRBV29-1,CSVEDLGSGELFF,TGCAGCGTTGAAGATCTCGGGAGCGGGGAGCTGTTTTTT
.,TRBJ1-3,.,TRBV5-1,CASSLETSSGNTIYF,TGCGCCAGCAGCTTGGAAACTAGCTCTGGAAACACCATATATTTT
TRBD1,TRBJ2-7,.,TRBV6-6,CASRTGTGNRIEQYF,TGTGCCAGCAGGACCGGGACAGGGAATCGAATCGAGCAGTACTTC
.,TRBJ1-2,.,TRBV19,CASSVSQVNYGYTF,TGTGCCAGTAGTGTATCTCAGGTTAACTATGGCTACACCTTC
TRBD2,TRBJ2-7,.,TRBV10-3,CAIGLAGVGEQYF,TGTGCCATCGGACTAGCGGGAGTGGGCGAGCAGTACTTC
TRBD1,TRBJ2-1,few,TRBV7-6,CASSLRGQGNEQFF,TGTGCCAGCAGCCTACGGGGACAGGGTAATGAGCAGTTCTTC
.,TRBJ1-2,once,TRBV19,CASSIGPIYGYTF,TGTGCCAGTAGTATTGGGCCGATCTATGGCTACACCTTC
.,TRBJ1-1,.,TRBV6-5,CASRRRQSLNTEAFF,TGTGCCAGCAGAAGAAGACAGTCCCTGAACACTGAAGCTTTCTTT